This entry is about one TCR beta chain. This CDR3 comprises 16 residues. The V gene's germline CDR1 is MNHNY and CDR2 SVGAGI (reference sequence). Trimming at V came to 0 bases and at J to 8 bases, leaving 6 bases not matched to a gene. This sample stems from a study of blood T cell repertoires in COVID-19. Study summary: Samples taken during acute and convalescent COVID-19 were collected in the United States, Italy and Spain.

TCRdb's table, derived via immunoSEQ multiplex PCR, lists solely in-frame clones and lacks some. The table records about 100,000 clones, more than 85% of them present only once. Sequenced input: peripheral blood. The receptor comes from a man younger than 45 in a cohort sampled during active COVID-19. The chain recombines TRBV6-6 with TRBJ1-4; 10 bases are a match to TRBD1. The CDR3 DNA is TGTGCCAGCAGTTACTCCGACAGGGGGCAGCGGGAAAAACTGTTTTTT. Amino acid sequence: CASSYSDRGQREKLFF.